The source of this T cell receptor (beta chain) is a study of cytomegalovirus exposure and HLA in healthy donors. Study conclusions and caveats: Analyzed later, association rates of TCRs varied across HLA loci, with DRB1 most and HLA-C fewest. Specificity of a few CMV-associated chains for CMV antigens was verified in vitro. A list of more than 150 TCR beta chains associated with cytomegalovirus was given. A later analysis appeared to link common viral pathogens to several of the most significant clusters.

With 60 Vbeta and 13 Jbeta primers, the PCR was carried out. Data came from immunoSEQ multiplex PCR; TCRdb stores just in-frame clones and leaves some out. The table has about 76,000 clones, around 76% seen once; the top ten hold 12%. Points on this clone: Its specificity is unknown.

Germline V gives CDR1 GTSNPN, CDR2 SVGIG (reference sequence). The ends lost 8 bases at V and 5 bases at J; junction bases unmatched: 10. The length of the CDR3 is 14 residues. V gene TRBV30 combines with J gene TRBJ2-1, with 9 nucleotides matching TRBD2. This TCR derives from a male donor in good health and CMV-seropositive. Sequencing was done on a sample of PBMCs. The CDR3 DNA reads TGTGCCGGCGCCAGGATAGCGGGAGACAATGAGCAGTTCTTC. Protein: CAGARIAGDNEQFF.